A single sample is the source of the 2 T cell receptor beta chains below, sequenced in a study of CD8 T cells in Susac syndrome. RNA was extracted with the RNeasy kit, and a quantity of roughly 0.5 to 1 ug was reverse transcribed using random hexamers. MiXCR was run by TCRdb on the immunoSEQ multiplex PCR reads, yielding one entry per CDR3 protein. This table holds roughly 140,000 distinct CDR3 sequences, 95% found once. Sequencing used CD4+ T cells from PBMCs. These receptors were taken from a human donor with Susac syndrome.

The V call is TRBV20-1, the J call TRBJ1-4; no clear D gene. The CDR3 has 14 amino acids. The germline CDR1 and CDR2 sequences are DFQATT and SNEGSKA (reference sequence). With 3 bases removed from V and 7 bases from J, the gap between germline ends came to 15 bases. CDR3 region: CSASKGALREKLFF. The CDR3 DNA reads as TGCAGTGCTAGTAAGGGCGCACTACGTGAAAAACTGTTTTTT.

This rearrangement joins TRBV5-1 to TRBJ2-1, with a tentative D call TRBD2 (5 bases). Germline-derived CDR1 and CDR2 are SGHRS and YFSETQ. Trimming pared 0 bases from V and 8 bases from J, leaving 12 bases between. The CDR3 spans 14 residues. The CDR3 region is CASSLVSGSYEQFF. Written as DNA, the CDR3 is TGCGCCAGCAGCTTGGTTTCGGGGTCGTATGAGCAGTTCTTC.